These 15 T cell receptor beta chains originate from one sample sequenced in a study of cytomegalovirus exposure and HLA in healthy donors. Vbeta (60) and Jbeta (13) primers were used in the PCR. Sequencing used immunoSEQ multiplex PCR; TCRdb keeps in-frame clones, though not all of them. Here the sample spans 200,000 to 250,000 clones, around 78% being singletons. Sequenced sample: PBMCs. The receptors originated from a boy aged 5 to 17 in good health and CMV-seronegative.

CDR3 bases: TGTGCCAGCAGTGTAGCGGGAGTCTCCTACGAGCAGTACTTC. As protein: CASSVAGVSYEQYF. V gene TRBV6-1 combines with J gene TRBJ2-7; TRBD2 aligns across 9 bases. The germline gives CDR1 MNHNS, CDR2 SASEGT. The CDR3 extends over 14 amino acids. Germline trimming cut 4 bases from V and 0 bases from J; bases unmatched to any gene: 1.

This clone was counted a single time. The V and J genes are TRBV19 and TRBJ1-5; maybe TRBD1 (5 bases). Trimming shortened V by 7 bases and J by 0 bases, and 10 bases separated the two germline ends. Germline assignment: CDR1 LNHDA and CDR2 SQIVND (reference sequence). The CDR3 is 14 residues long. CDR3 amino acids: CASTPGYSNQPQHF. CDR3 nucleotide sequence: TGTGCCAGTACCCCAGGGTATAGCAATCAGCCCCAGCATTTT.

This chain uses TRBV30 with TRBJ2-1; 13 positions agree with TRBD2. The CDR3 is made up of 15 amino acids. V dropped 4 bases and J dropped 7; count of bases not matched to a gene: 7. The germline V gene encodes CDR1 GTSNPN and CDR2 SVGIG (reference sequence). In DNA, the CDR3 is TGTGCCTGGACCCTACTAGCGGGGGGGGGTAATGAGCAGTTCTTC. Amino acid sequence: CAWTLLAGGGNEQFF.

The chain couples TRBV6-1 to TRBJ2-7, with a possible D match to TRBD2 (6 bases). From germline, CDR1 is MNHNS and CDR2 SASEGT. V was cut by 6 bases and J by 7 bases, with 19 bases left in between. This CDR3 is built from 14 residues. The CDR3 protein is CASSDPGLGWEQYF. In DNA, the CDR3 is TGTGCCAGCAGCGATCCGGGACTGGGGTGGGAGCAGTACTTC.

This clone was seen just once. The chain carries TRBV10-1 and TRBJ2-7; tentatively, D is TRBD2 (6 bases). CDR3 length: 17 residues. V dropped 0 bases and J dropped 1 base, with 16 bases sitting between them. Germline V gene lookup returns CDR1 WNHNN and CDR2 SYGVQD (reference sequence). CDR3 region: CASSESARRESSYEQYF. The CDR3 DNA follows: TGCGCCAGCAGTGAGTCTGCTCGGAGGGAAAGTTCCTACGAGCAGTACTTC.

The chain uses TRBV25-1 and TRBJ1-1; TRBD1 might be the D (5 bases). This CDR3 is 16 amino acids long. Trimming cost V 2 bases and J 3 bases, with 16 bases left between them. In germline, CDR1 is MGHDK, CDR2 SYGVNS. For the CDR3, the DNA is TGTGCCAGCAGTGAACGTTCTGGAGGGGTGGACACTGAAGCTTTCTTT. The encoded protein is CASSERSGGVDTEAFF.

In nucleotides, the CDR3 is TGTGCCAGGGCAATGGACAGGGGGGCCGAGCAGTACTTC. This translates into CARAMDRGAEQYF. The chain combines TRBV6-1 with TRBJ2-7; 10 bases map to TRBD1. CDR1 is MNHNS and CDR2 is SASEGT in the germline V gene. V trimming: 9 bases; J trimming: 6 bases; junction bases outside the gene matches: 8. The CDR3 length is 13 residues.

This chain joins TRBV4-1 and TRBJ2-7; D uncertain. With 1 base removed from V and 0 bases from J, the gap between germline ends came to 13 bases. The CDR3 extends over 16 amino acids. Germline values: CDR1 MGHRA, CDR2 YSYEKL. CDR3 DNA sequence: TGCGCCAGCAGCCAAGCCCCAGGTCAAGGCTCCTACGAGCAGTACTTC. Protein product: CASSQAPGQGSYEQYF.

CDR3 coding DNA: TGTGCCGTAGGGCCTCAACCGGGACTAGCGGGGAGCTCCTACAATGAGCAGTTCTTC. This translates into CAVGPQPGLAGSSYNEQFF. J is TRBJ2-1 and V is TRBV21-1; TRBD2 is taken as the D call from the table, unchecked against the DNA. TRBV21-1 constitutes a pseudogene. This CDR3 spans 19 amino acids.

The chain joins TRBV6-5 to TRBJ1-3, with a tentative D call TRBD1 (6 bases). Germline V gene data show CDR1 as MNHEY and CDR2 as SVGAGI. The CDR3 consists of 15 residues. Trimming took 5 bases from V and 0 from J, leaving 11 bases between them. CDR3 sequence: CASSLDRISGNTIYF. The CDR3 nucleotides read TGTGCCAGCAGTCTAGACAGGATCTCTGGAAACACCATATATTTT.

The chain carries TRBV5-1 and TRBJ2-7; no definite D call. Trimming took 4 bases from V and 4 from J, leaving 12 bases between them. The CDR3 sequence is 13 residues long. The germline gives CDR1 SGHRS, CDR2 YFSETQ. The CDR3 region has the DNA TGCGCCAGCAGCCCCTCGGTGCCTTACGAGCAGTACTTC. Protein product: CASSPSVPYEQYF.

The sample holds a few counts of this clone. The J gene is TRBJ1-1, the V gene TRBV5-4, with TRBD1 identical over 11 bases. The CDR3 is 13 residues long. The V segment lost 5 bases and the J segment 5 bases; nucleotides outside the gene matches: 2. Germline assignment: CDR1 SGHNT and CDR2 YYREEE (reference sequence). CDR3 sequence reads: CASRGQGVTEAFF. The CDR3 DNA is TGTGCCAGCAGGGGACAGGGGGTAACTGAAGCTTTCTTT.

The chain carries TRBV5-1 and TRBJ1-1, with D tentatively TRBD1 (6 bases). Between the trimmed V and J ends, which lost 2 bases and 3 bases, there was a span of 17 bases. The CDR3 is 16 residues long. CDR1 is SGHRS and CDR2 is YFSETQ in the germline V gene. CDR3 in DNA: TGCGCCAGCAGCTTCCGAGGGGGGGCCATTTACACTGAAGCTTTCTTT. This translates into CASSFRGGAIYTEAFF.

This rearrangement joins TRBV9 to TRBJ1-5; no clear D gene. V was trimmed by 4 bases and J by 3 bases, leaving 8 bases between them. This CDR3 region has 13 residues. Germline V CDR1 and CDR2: SGDLS, YYNGEE. CDR3: CASSPGPNQPQHF. In nucleotides, the CDR3 is TGTGCCAGCAGCCCCGGTCCCAATCAGCCCCAGCATTTT.

On this clone itself: The sample carries other DNA sequences with the same CDR3. The chain links TRBV18 to TRBJ1-1; unclear D gene. Germline V gives CDR1 KGHSH, CDR2 LQKENI. This CDR3 is 14 amino acids long. Trimming cost V 2 bases and J 1 base, with 8 bases left between them. CDR3: CASSPGPGNTEAFF. CDR3 bases: TGTGCCAGCTCACCAGGGCCAGGGAACACTGAAGCTTTCTTT.